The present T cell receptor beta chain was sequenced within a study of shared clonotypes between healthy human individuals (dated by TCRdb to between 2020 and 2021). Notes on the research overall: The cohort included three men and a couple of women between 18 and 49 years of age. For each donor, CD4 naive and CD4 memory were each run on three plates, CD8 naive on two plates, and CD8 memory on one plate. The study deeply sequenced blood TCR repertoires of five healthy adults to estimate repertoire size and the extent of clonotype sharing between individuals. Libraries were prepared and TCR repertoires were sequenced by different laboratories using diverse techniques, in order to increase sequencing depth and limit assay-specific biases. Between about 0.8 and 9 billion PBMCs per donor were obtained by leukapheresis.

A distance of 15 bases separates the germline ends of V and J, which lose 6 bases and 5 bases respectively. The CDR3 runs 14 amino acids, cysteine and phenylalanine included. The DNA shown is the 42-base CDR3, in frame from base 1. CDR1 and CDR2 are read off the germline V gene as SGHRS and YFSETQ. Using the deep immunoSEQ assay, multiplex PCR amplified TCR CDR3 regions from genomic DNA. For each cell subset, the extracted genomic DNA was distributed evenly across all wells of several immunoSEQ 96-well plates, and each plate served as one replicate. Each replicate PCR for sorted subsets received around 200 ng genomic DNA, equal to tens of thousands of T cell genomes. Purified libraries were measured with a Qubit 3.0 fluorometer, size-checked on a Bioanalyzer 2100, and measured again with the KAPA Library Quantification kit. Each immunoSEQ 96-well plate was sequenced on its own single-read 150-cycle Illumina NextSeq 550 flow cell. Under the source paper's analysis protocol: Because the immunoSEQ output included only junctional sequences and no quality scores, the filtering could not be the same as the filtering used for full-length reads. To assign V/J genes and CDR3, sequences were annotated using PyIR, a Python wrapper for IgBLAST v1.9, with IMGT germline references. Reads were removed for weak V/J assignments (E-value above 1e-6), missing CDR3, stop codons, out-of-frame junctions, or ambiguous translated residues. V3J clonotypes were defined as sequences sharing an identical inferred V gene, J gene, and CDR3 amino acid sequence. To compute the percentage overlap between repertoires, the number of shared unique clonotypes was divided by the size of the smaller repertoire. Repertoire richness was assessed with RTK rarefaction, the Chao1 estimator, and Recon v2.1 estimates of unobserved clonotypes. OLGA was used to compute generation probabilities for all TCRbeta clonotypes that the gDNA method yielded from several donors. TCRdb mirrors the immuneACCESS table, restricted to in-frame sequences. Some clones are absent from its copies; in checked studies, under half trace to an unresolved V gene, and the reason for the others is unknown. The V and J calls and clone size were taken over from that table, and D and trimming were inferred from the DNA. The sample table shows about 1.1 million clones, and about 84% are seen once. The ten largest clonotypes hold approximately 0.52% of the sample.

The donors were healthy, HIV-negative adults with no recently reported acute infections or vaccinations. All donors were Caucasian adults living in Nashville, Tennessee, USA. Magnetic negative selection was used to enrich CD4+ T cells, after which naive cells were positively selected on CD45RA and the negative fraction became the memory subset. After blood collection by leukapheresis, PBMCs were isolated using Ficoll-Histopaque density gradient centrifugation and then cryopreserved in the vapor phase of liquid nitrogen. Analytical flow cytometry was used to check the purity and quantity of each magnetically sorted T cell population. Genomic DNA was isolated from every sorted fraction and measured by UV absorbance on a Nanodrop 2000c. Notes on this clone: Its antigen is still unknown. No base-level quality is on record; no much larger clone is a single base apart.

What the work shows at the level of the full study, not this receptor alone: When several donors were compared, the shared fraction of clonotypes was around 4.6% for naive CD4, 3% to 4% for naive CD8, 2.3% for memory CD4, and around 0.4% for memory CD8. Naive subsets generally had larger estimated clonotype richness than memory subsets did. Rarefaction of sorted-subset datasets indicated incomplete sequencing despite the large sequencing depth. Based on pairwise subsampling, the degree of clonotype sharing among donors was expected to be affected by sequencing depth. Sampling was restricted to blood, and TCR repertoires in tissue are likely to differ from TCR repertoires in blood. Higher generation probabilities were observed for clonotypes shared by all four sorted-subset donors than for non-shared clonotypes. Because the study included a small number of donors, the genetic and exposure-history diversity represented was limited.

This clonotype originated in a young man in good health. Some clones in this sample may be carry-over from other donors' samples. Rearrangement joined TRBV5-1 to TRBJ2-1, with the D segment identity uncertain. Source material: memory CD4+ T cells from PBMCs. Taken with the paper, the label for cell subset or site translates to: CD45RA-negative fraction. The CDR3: CASKMGSTDNEQFF. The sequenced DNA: TGCGCCAGCAAAATGGGATCCACGGACAATGAGCAGTTCTTC. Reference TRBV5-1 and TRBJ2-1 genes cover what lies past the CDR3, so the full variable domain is KAGVTQTPRYLIKTRGQQVTLSCSPISGHRSVSWYQQTPGQGLQFLFEYFSETQRNKGNFPGRFSGRQFSNSRSEMNVSTLELGDSALYLCASKMGSTDNEQFFGPGTRLTVL.